This T cell receptor (beta chain) was identified during a study of T cell changes during pregnancy in multiple sclerosis. The method was immunoSEQ multiplex PCR; TCRdb's version includes in-frame clones alone and lacks a portion of them. The sample lists around 70,000 clones; 80% to 95% were seen once. The CDR3 has 12 amino acids. V lost 6 bases and J lost 4, with 8 bases in between. Per germline, CDR1 MNHEY and CDR2 SVGAGI. The chain carries TRBV6-5 and TRBJ2-3; D is unclear. This TCR derives from a female donor with multiple sclerosis, enrolled in a pregnancy study. The sequenced sample was peripheral blood, obtained in the second trimester of pregnancy. CDR3 nucleotides: TGTGCCAGCAGGCGGCGTGCAGATACGCAGTATTTT. It yields the protein CASRRRADTQYF.